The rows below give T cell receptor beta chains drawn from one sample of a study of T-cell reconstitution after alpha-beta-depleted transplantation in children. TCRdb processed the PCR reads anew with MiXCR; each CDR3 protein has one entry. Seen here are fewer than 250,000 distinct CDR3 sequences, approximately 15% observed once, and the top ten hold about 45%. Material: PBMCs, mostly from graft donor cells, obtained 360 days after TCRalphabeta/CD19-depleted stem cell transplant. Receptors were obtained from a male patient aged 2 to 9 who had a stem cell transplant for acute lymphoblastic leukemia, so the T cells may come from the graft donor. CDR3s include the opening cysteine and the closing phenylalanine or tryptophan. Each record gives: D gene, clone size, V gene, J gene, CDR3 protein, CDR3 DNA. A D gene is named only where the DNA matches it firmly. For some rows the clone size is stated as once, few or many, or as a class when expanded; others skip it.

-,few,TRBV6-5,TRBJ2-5,CASSYMIPPETQYF,TGTGCCAGCAGTTACATGATTCCCCCAGAGACCCAGTACTTC
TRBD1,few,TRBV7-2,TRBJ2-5,CASSRSGGDQYF,TGTGCCAGCAGCCGTTCAGGGGGAGACCAGTACTTC
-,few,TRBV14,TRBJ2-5,CASSQGLRTQYF,TGTGCCAGCAGCCAAGGCTTGCGGACCCAGTACTTC
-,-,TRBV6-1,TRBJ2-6,CASRHTGSGANVLTF,TGTGCCAGCAGACATACAGGGAGCGGGGCCAACGTCCTGACTTTC
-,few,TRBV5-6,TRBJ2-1,CASSLRQGGLTTYNEQFF,TGTGCCAGCAGCTTGAGGCAGGGGGGCTTAACGACCTACAATGAGCAGTTCTTC
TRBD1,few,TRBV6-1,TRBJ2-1,CASSWGTGGLEQFF,TGTGCCAGCAGCTGGGGGACAGGGGGCCTTGAGCAGTTCTTC
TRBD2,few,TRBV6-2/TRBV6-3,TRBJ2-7,CASSPPRLAGQQYF,TGTGCCAGCAGTCCACCTAGGCTAGCGGGACAGCAGTACTTC
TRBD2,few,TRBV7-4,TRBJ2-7,CASSSPSGAKAYEQYF,TGTGCCAGCAGCTCCCCTAGCGGGGCTAAAGCCTACGAGCAGTACTTC
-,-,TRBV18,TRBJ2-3,CASSPSGAISTDTQYF,TGTGCCAGCTCACCATCAGGGGCCATAAGCACAGATACGCAGTATTTT
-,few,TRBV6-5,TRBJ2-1,CASSRAGTYNEQFF,TGTGCCAGCAGCCGAGCCGGGACTTACAATGAGCAGTTCTTC
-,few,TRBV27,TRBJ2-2,CASSFRQGGVGELFF,TGTGCCAGCAGTTTCCGACAGGGAGGGGTCGGGGAGCTGTTTTTT
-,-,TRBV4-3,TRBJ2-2,CASSQSGSNSFVNTGELFF,TGCGCCAGCAGCCAGTCCGGGTCCAACTCCTTTGTGAACACCGGGGAGCTGTTTTTT
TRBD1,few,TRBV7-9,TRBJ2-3,CASRPEQGNPTDTQYF,TGTGCCAGCAGGCCCGAACAGGGGAATCCCACAGATACGCAGTATTTT